This passage covers 9 T cell receptor beta chains from one sample sequenced in a study of cytomegalovirus exposure and HLA in healthy donors (dated 2017 in TCRdb). Library prep was done by the immunoSEQ multiplex PCR assay. For the multiplex PCR, a mixture combining 60 forward primers for TCR Vbeta segments and 13 reverse primers for TCR Jbeta segments was used. Drawn from immuneACCESS, this table holds only the in-frame rearrangements with V and J called that TCRdb kept. Clones are partly lost; checked studies trace under half to an unresolved V gene and leave the rest unexplained. A total of roughly 100,000 clones appear in this sample, roughly 83% of them only once. The top ten constitute about 3.5% of the sample. The specimen was PBMCs. The receptors stem from a male donor in good health and CMV-seropositive.

The V gene is TRBV18, the J gene TRBJ1-5; 7 bases line up with TRBD1. Germline loops: CDR1 KGHSH, CDR2 LQKENI. V was pared by 3 bases and J by 5 bases, with 7 bases of the junction left unmatched. The CDR3 sequence is 15 residues long. The CDR3 nucleotides are TGTGCCAGCTCACCCCCAGGGGGGAGAGATCAGCCCCAGCATTTT. Protein sequence: CASSPPGGRDQPQHF.

The gene calls are TRBV5-4 and TRBJ1-1, with 10 bases lining up with TRBD1. CDR1 is SGHNT and CDR2 is YYREEE in the germline V gene (reference sequence). Trimming cost V 3 bases and J 3 bases; bases outside gene matches: 2. The CDR3 runs 14 residues. The CDR3 sequence is CASSYGQGDTEAFF. The CDR3 DNA is TGTGCCAGCAGCTACGGACAGGGGGACACTGAAGCTTTCTTT. Looking up the rest from reference TRBV5-4 and TRBJ1-1 gives the full variable domain: ETGVTQSPTHLIKTRGQQVTLRCSSQSGHNTVSWYQQALGQGPQFIFQYYREEENGRGNFPPRFSGLQFPNYSSELNVNALELDDSALYLCASSYGQGDTEAFFGQGTRLTVV.

V gene TRBV27 combines with J gene TRBJ1-4, with 8 nucleotides matching TRBD1. In germline, CDR1 is MNHEY, CDR2 SMNVEV (reference sequence). The CDR3 covers 15 residues. With V trimmed by 6 bases and J by 4 bases, 7 bases remained unmatched. CDR3: CASRVAGGFNEKLFF. CDR3 coding DNA: TGTGCCAGCAGGGTAGCAGGGGGCTTTAATGAAAAACTGTTTTTT.

This sequence joins TRBV27 and TRBJ2-3; 7 bases are shared with TRBD2. The CDR3 extends over 16 amino acids. Germline CDR1 MNHEY, CDR2 SMNVEV (reference sequence). The trim removed 2 bases at V and 2 bases at J, leaving 7 bases unmatched. The CDR3 DNA sequence: TGTGCCAGCAGTTTACTCCCGGGGGGTACCACAGATACGCAGTATTTT. Protein product: CASSLLPGGTTDTQYF.

The chain has TRBV11-3 and TRBJ1-1; D might be TRBD1 (6 bases). CDR3 length: 18 residues. V was clipped by 0 bases and J by 4 bases, with 21 bases between them. From germline, CDR1 is SGHNT and CDR2 YENEEA. CDR3 sequence (DNA): TGTGCCAGCAGCTTAGATCAGGAGACAGGATTTTTATTCACTGAAGCTTTCTTT. This encodes CASSLDQETGFLFTEAFF.

V gene TRBV6-1 combines with J gene TRBJ2-7; tentative D call: TRBD1 (6 bases). The V gene's germline CDR1 is MNHNS and CDR2 SASEGT. Trimming removed 6 bases from V and 1 base from J, with 10 bases in between. The CDR3 consists of 13 residues. The chain's CDR3 is CASSDTGSYEQYF. The CDR3 DNA is TGTGCCAGCAGCGACACAGGGTCCTACGAGCAGTACTTC.

The genes are TRBV30 and TRBJ2-1, with 11 bases matching TRBD2. V was clipped by 5 bases and J by 9 bases; unmatched bases: 9. The CDR3 runs to 14 residues. CDR1 and CDR2 from the germline V gene are GTSNPN and SVGIG (reference sequence). The CDR3 sequence: CAWDLSGGAAEQFF. CDR3 nucleotides: TGTGCCTGGGACCTTAGCGGGGGGGCCGCTGAGCAGTTCTTC.

The chain combines TRBV5-1 with TRBJ2-5, with 12 bases that match TRBD2. V was pared by 2 bases and J by 5 bases, with 7 bases of the junction left unmatched. Germline CDR1 is SGHRS and CDR2 is YFSETQ. This CDR3 comprises 16 residues. The CDR3 DNA reads TGCGCCAGCAGCTTCGCTAGCGGGGGGGCAGGGGAGACCCAGTACTTC. It specifies CASSFASGGAGETQYF.

The chain uses TRBV7-8 and TRBJ2-3, with 7 bases aligning to TRBD1. V lost 6 bases to trimming and J lost 4 bases; unmatched junction nucleotides: 16. The CDR3 is made up of 17 amino acids. Germline values: CDR1 SGHVS, CDR2 FQNEAQ. CDR3 nucleotides: TGTGCCAGCAGTTCATACCGGGACAGTAGTGACTCAGATACGCAGTATTTT. Protein product: CASSSYRDSSDSDTQYF.